This TCR beta chain was profiled in a study of blood T cell repertoires in COVID-19 (dated by TCRdb to about 2020). At the level of the whole study: The collaborator samples originated in the United States, Italy and Spain and spanned the acute and convalescent phases of COVID-19. HLA class I and class II types, where available, came from metadata supplied by the sample provider rather than from assay-based typing. The sample metadata nearly always contained a de-identified subject ID, COVID-19 status, age in years and sex. Samples came from the ongoing ImmuneRACE study (first 160 participants) plus 1,254 subjects from 6 global collaborators. The prospective study material was composed of cDNA or gDNA derived from T cells, B-cell-depleted T cells, or PBMCs. The repertoires were released in a freely available public database intended as a resource for research on the immune response to SARS-CoV-2. Subjects who had been exposed to COVID-19, were actively infected with it, or had recovered from it provided the deeply sampled blood TCRbeta repertoires that made up the dataset.

Paper-wide results and their limitations: The amount of clinical and demographic metadata varied by source and participant and was provided uncurated.

TCRbeta CDR3 regions were amplified from genomic DNA using the immunoSEQ Assay, a bias-controlled multiplex PCR. In the authors' own workflow: Within the assay, amplification of reference gene primers was used to estimate how many nucleated cells each sample contained. To quantify the absolute abundance of each unique TCRbeta CDR3 rearrangement, sequence reads were collapsed and filtered. Productive Simpson clonality was computed per sample as the square root of Simpson's diversity index over productive rearrangements. The source is immuneACCESS, and TCRdb retained only in-frame sequences with V and J called. Part of the clones is not carried over; for the studies checked, unresolved V genes explain less than half of this, and the remainder is unexplained. From that table come the V and J calls and clone size; the DNA was used to work out D and trimming. Recorded for this sample are tens of thousands of clones; around 73% of them occurred a single time. Jointly, the top ten make up about 20% of the sample.

The collaborating institutions used their own protocols to collect whole blood in K2EDTA tubes. For TCRbeta analysis, collaborators shipped samples in one of three forms: frozen whole blood, isolated PBMCs, or DNA extracted from either of those sample types. From the germline V gene (reference sequence), CDR1 is MNHEY and CDR2 is SMNVEV. Cut back by 5 bases and 6 bases, the V and J ends lie 22 bases apart. CDR3 length: 16 amino acids, cysteine to phenylalanine. The DNA shown is the 48-base CDR3, in frame from base 1. This clone was seen once. The target of this receptor is not known. Per-base quality was not reported, and no clone a single base away is much larger than it.

This clonotype was obtained from an elderly man with active or convalescent COVID-19. The sequencing sample was made of peripheral blood. This receptor chain uses TRBV27 and TRBJ1-2; the D gene assignment is ambiguous. The CDR3 region reads CASSPSGLGLLDGYTF. The nucleotide sequence is TGTGCCAGCAGTCCATCCGGGTTAGGTCTGCTTGATGGCTACACCTTC.